This TCR beta chain was found in a study of T cell repertoires in cytomegalovirus infection. About the research overall: Recently identified HLA-C-restricted CMV epitopes and well-studied HLA-B-restricted CMV epitopes were used by the study. The study, taken as a whole, reports: Predominance within the ex vivo response was attributable to HLA-C-restricted CMV-specific TCR beta clonotypes.

Trimming removed 3 bases from V and 6 bases from J, with 8 bases in between. The CDR3 covers 13 residues. Per the germline V gene, CDR1 is MDHEN and CDR2 is SYDVKM. Concerning this clonotype itself: The target antigen is unknown.

TCRdb reanalysed the reads using MiXCR and keeps one entry per CDR3 protein. This sample has about 110,000 distinct CDR3 sequences, with 25% to 30% found just once. Sequenced here: CD8+ T cells from cultured PBMCs, sampled from culture after CMV antigen stimulation. This TCR derives from a human donor in good health (CMV status not recorded). Some clones in this sample may be carry-over from other donors' samples. The chain uses TRBV28 and TRBJ2-2; D ambiguous. The DNA for the CDR3 is TGTGCCAGCAGTTTTTTAGATCCCGGGGAGCTGTTTTTT. It is translated as CASSFLDPGELFF.